The source of this T cell receptor beta chain is a study of CXCR3-negative and CXCR3-positive naive CD8 T cells (dated by TCRdb to between 2018 and 2021). Background for the entire study: In total, roughly 140 million TRB reads were obtained, which works out to roughly 1.5 +/- 0.3 million reads per library. Diversity and physicochemical repertoire analyses were performed on about a dozen donors pooled from two independent experiments. TRBV-TRBJ cluster analysis included naive subsets from a handful of donors and memory cells from 3 donors.

For every CD8+ T cell subset, around 300,000 cells were flow-sorted straight into RLT lysis buffer, and each subset was sorted in triplicate. Standard density gradient centrifugation was used to isolate peripheral blood mononuclear cells from buffy coats. An RNeasy Mini Kit was used to extract total RNA from the sorted cells. Points on this clonotype: Its specific antigen is unknown.

For sequencing, a NextSeq 550 was employed. The Human TCR Profiling Kit (MiLaboratory) was used to prepare UMI-labeled 5' RACE TRB cDNA libraries. The full amount of extracted RNA was used for cDNA synthesis, and the full amount of resulting cDNA was used for PCR amplification. Libraries were prepared in parallel with an identical number of PCR cycles. The published analysis was carried out like this. About 53,000 +/- 9,400 unique UMI-labeled TRB cDNA molecules per library were extracted with MIGEC and MiXCR, with at least two reads per UMI required. On average, approximately 40,000 +/- 10,000 functional in-frame TRB CDR3 nucleotide clonotypes lacking stop codons were found per library. After downsampling to 5000 UMI-labeled TRB molecules per sample, diversity metrics such as normalized Shannon-Wiener and Chao1 were calculated in VDJtools. For the central five CDR3 residues, VDJtools calculated physicochemical properties weighted by clonotype size, namely interaction energy, strength, volume and Kidera factor 4. The reads went through TCRdb reprocessing, and each CDR3 protein sequence gets one entry with no DNA. TCRdb, not the original authors, processed these V and J calls. The sample has over 35,000 distinct CDR3 sequences on record. Around 15% of the sample is in the top ten clones.

CDR1 MDHEN and CDR2 SYDVKM are derived from the germline V gene. The CDR3, from cysteine to phenylalanine, totals 14 residues. The nucleotide record is missing. The investigation overall reported the following: Comparably high repertoire diversity was found in both naive subsets, whereas much lower repertoire diversity was found in memory CD8+ T cells. Freshly isolated PBMCs were used for most assays because CXCR3 expression went down partially after cryopreservation. Surface CD5, linked to self-reactivity in mice, was comparable between naive subsets; TCR interaction strength was therefore also inferred from TRB CDR3 physicochemical properties. TRBV-TRBJ usage was similar between naive CXCR3-negative and CXCR3-positive cells from the same donor, while memory cells showed distinct patterns.

Sequenced: memory CD8+ T cells from blood. According to the study, the label for this sample's cell subset or site signals: conventional CD8+ memory T cells (TMEM), sorted as controls. The chain is encoded by TRBV28 joined to TRBJ2-7; no DNA is available, so the TRBD1 call from TCRdb remains unchecked. The TCR originated in a human donor in good health. Some clones in this sample may be carry-over from other donors' samples. Here the CDR3 is given as CASSWTSSTYEQYF.